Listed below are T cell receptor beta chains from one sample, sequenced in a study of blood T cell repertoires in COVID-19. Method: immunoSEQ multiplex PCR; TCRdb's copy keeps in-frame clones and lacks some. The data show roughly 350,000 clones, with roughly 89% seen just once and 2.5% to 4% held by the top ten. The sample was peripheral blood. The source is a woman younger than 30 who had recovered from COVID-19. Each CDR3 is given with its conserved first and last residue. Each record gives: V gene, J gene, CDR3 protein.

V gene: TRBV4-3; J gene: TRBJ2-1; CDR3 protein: CASSQPRGAGDYNEQFF
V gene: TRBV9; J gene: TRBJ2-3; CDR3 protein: CASSATSGSTDTQYF
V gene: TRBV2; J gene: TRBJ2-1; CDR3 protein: CASSERANEQFF
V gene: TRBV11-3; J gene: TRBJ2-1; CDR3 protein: CASSLTLNHNEQFF
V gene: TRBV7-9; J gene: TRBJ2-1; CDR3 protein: CASSLGSIYNEQFF
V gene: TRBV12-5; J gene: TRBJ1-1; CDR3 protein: CASGVPGERAFF
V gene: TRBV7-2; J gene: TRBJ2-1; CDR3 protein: CASSPRGTSYNEQFF
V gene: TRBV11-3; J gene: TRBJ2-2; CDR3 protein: CASSLAREGGTGELFF
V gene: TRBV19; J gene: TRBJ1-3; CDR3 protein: CASSIREGAASGNTIYF
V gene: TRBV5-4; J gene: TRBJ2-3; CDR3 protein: CASSFGGPGSDTQYF
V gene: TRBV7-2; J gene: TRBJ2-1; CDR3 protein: CASSFGDRMGNEQFF
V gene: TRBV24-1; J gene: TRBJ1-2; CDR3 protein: CATSGMDSRNGYTF
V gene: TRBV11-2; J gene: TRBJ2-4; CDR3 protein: CASSLAYPGTPGDIQYF
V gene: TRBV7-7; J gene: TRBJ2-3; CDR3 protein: CASSLGLAGLTDTQYF
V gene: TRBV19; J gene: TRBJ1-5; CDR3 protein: CASSPDRDQPQHF
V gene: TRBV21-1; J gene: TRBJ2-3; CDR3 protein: CASSRRTRKLADTQYF
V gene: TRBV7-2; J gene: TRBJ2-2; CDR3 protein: CASSLFAGELFF
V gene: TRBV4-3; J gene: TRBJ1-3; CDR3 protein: CASSLDPQYSGNTIYF
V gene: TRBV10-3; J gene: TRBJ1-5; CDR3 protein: CAISESGQGSNQPQHF
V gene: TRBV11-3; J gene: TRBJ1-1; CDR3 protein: CASRPQRDTEAFF
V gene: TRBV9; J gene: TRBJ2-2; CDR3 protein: CATGTGSANTGELFF
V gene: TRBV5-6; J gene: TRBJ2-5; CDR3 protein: CASSFTPETSQETQYF
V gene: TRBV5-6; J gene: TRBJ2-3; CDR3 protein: CASSRDRGDTQYF
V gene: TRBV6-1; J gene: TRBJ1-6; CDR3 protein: CASSEVRLLHF
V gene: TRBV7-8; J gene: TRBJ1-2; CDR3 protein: CASSYYRDREDGYTF
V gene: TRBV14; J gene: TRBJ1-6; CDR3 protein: CASSRNVGGSYNSPLHF
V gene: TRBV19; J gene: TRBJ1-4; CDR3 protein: CASSSPRSTNEKLFF
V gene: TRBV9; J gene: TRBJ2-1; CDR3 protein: CASSVAPRREKGNEQFF
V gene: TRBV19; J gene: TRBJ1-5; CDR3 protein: CASSKDRGSHQPQHF
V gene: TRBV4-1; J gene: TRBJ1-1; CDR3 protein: CASSQEGGGWSTEAFF
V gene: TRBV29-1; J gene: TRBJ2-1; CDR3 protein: CSVEPTSGYYNEQFF
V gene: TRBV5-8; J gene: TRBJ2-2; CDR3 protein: CASSLPLAGPNTGELFF
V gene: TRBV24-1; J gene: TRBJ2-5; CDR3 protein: CATSAAGGETQYF
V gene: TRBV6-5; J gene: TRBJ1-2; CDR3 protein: CASSYVQGPYGYTF
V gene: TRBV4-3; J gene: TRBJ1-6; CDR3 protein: CASSPNRLTNSPLHF
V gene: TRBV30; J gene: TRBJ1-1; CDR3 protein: CAWSVALYANTEAFF
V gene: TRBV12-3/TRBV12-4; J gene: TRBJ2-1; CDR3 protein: CASSFRGAGQFF
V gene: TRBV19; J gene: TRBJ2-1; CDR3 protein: CASSIGGLEGKFF
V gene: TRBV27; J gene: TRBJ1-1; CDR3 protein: CASSFRGRTEAFF
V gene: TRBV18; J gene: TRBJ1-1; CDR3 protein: CASSPLRDTEAFF
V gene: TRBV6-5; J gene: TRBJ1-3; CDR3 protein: CASSPGGSGNTIYF
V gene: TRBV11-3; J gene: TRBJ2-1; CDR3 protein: CASSLGASSYNEQFF
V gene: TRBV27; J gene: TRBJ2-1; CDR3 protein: CAGLWRSYPPSYNEQFF
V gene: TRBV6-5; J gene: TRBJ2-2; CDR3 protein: CASMLRGGELFF
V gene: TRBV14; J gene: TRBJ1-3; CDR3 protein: CASSQTKGQGDTIYF
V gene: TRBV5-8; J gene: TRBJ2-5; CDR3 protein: CASSPSGRSLYQETQYF
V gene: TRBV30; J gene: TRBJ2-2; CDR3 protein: CAWSPGVRSAGELFF
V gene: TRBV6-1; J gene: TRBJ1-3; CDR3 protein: CASSEARTGDGDTIYF
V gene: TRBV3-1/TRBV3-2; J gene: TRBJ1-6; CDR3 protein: CASSPRVGGTHNSPLHF
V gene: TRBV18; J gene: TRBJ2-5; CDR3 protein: CASSPVRGRETQYF
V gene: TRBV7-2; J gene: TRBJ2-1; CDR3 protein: CASSLGPSGSYNEQFF
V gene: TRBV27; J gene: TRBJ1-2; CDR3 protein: CASSFGKGADYTF
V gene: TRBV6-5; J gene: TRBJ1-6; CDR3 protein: CASSYYRGENSPLHF
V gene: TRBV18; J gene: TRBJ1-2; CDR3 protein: CASSPPATGGEYGYTF
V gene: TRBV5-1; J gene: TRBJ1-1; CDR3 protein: CASRLTGGPMNTEAFF
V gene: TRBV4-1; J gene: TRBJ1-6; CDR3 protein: CASSQVQGGSPLHF
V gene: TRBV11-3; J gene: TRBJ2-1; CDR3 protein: CASSLGTSGEGDEQFF
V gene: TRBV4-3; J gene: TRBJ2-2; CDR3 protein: CASSHGASGRSGELFF
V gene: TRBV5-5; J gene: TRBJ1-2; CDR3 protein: CASMEALAQGVNFYYGYTF
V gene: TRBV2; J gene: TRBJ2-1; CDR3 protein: CASFQGLAGIRDSYNEQFF